This T cell receptor beta chain was sequenced for a study of blood T cell repertoires in COVID-19. Across the study: Samples taken during acute and convalescent COVID-19 were collected in the United States, Italy and Spain. The analysed material was cDNA or gDNA that came from T cells, B-cell-depleted T cells, or PBMCs.

Original methodology: Nucleated cell number was recorded as an estimate derived from reference gene primer amplification. Repertoires were generated with immunoSEQ multiplex PCR, while TCRdb's copy carries only in-frame clones and drops some. That table furnishes V, J and clone size, whereas the DNA furnished D and trimming. The sample gives under 130,000 clones, roughly nine tenths of which show up once; about 15% is in the top ten. The CDR3 consists of 15 residues. Looked up from germline, CDR1 is MNHEY and CDR2 is SMNVEV (reference sequence). V was clipped by 7 bases and J by 1 base; unmatched bases: 3.

The chain links TRBV27 to TRBJ2-2; 10 nucleotides align to TRBD1. This receptor was taken from a woman older than 75 in a cohort sampled during active COVID-19. The sequenced sample was peripheral blood. In nucleotides, the CDR3 is TGTGCCAGCACCCGGACAGGGGGGAACACCGGGGAGCTGTTTTTT. Protein product: CASTRTGGNTGELFF.